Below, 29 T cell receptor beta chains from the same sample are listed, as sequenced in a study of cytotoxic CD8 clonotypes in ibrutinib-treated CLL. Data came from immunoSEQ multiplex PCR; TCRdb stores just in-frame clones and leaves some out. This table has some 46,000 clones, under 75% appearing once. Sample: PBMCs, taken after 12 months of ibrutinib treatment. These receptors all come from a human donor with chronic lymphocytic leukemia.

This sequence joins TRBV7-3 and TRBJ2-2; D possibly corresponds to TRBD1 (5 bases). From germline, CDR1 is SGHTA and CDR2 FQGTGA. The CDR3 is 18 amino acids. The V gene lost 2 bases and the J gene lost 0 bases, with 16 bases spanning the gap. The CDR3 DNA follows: TGTGCCAGCAGCTTACAGGGTGGGTCAGGCGCGAACACCGGGGAGCTGTTTTTT. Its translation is CASSLQGGSGANTGELFF.

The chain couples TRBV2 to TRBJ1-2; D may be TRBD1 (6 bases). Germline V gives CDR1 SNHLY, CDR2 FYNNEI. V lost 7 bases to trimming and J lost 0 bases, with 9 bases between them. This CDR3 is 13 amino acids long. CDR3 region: CASIDRSNYGYTF. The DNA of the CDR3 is TGTGCCAGCATAGACAGGTCTAACTATGGCTACACCTTC.

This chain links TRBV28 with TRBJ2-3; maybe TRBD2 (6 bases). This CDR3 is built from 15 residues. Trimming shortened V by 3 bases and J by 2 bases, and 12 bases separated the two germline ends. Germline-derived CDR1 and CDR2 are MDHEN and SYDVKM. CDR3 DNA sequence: TGTGCCAGCAGTTTCGGAGGGCCCCCCACAGATACGCAGTATTTT. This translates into CASSFGGPPTDTQYF.

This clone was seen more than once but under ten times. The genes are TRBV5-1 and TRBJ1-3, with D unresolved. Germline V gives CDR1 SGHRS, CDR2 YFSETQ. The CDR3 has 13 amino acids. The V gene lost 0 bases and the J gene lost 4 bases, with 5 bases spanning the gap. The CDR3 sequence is CASSLGGGNTIYF. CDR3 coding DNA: TGCGCCAGCAGCTTGGGCGGCGGAAACACCATATATTTT.

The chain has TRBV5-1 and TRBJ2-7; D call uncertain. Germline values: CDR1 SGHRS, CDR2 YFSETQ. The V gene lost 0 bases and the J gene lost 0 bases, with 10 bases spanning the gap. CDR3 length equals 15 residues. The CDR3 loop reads CASSLDTYNSYEQYF. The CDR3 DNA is TGCGCCAGCAGCTTGGACACATATAACTCCTACGAGCAGTACTTC. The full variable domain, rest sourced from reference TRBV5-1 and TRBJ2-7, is KAGVTQTPRYLIKTRGQQVTLSCSPISGHRSVSWYQQTPGQGLQFLFEYFSETQRNKGNFPGRFSGRQFSNSRSEMNVSTLELGDSALYLCASSLDTYNSYEQYFGPGTRLTVT.

The CDR3 region has the DNA TGTGCCAGCAGCTTAAGTCAGAACACTGAAGCTTTCTTT. This codes for CASSLSQNTEAFF. V is TRBV7-9 and J is TRBJ1-1; D ambiguous. V lost 2 bases and J lost 1, with 5 bases in between. Per the germline V gene, CDR1 is SEHNR and CDR2 is FQNEAQ (reference sequence). CDR3 size: 13 residues.

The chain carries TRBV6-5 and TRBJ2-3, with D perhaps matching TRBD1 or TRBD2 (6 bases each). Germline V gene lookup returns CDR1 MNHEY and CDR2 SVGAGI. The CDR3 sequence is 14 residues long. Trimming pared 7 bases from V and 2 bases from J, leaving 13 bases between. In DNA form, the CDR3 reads TGTGCCAGCACTTTGGGGGGCCTCACAGATACGCAGTATTTT. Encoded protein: CASTLGGLTDTQYF.

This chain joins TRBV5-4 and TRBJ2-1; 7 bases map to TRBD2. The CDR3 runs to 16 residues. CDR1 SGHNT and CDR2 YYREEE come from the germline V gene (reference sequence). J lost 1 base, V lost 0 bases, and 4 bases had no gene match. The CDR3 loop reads CASSLEWGGSYNEQFF. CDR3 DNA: TGTGCCAGCAGCTTGGAGTGGGGGGGATCCTACAATGAGCAGTTCTTC.

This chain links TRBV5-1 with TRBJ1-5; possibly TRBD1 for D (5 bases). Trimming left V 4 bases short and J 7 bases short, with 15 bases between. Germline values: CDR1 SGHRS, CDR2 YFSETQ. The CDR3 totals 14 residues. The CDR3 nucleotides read TGCGCCAGCAGCCCAGGGACTGGAGTCCAGCCCCAGCATTTT. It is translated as CASSPGTGVQPQHF.

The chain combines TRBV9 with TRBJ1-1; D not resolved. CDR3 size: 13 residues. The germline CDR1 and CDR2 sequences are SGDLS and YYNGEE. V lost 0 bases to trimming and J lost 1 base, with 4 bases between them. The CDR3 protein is CASSVEGNTEAFF. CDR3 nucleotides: TGTGCCAGCAGCGTAGAGGGGAACACTGAAGCTTTCTTT.

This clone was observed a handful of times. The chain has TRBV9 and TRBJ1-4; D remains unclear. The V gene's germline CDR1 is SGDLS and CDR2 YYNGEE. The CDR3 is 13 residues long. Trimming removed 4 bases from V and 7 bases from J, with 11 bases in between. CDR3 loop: CASSHAASEKLFF. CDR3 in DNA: TGTGCCAGCAGCCACGCGGCTAGTGAAAAACTGTTTTTT. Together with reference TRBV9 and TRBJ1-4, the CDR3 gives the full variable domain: DSGVTQTPKHLITATGQRVTLRCSPRSGDLSVYWYQQSLDQGLQFLIQYYNGEERAKGNILERFSAQQFPDLHSELNLSSLELGDSALYFCASSHAASEKLFFGSGTQLSVL.

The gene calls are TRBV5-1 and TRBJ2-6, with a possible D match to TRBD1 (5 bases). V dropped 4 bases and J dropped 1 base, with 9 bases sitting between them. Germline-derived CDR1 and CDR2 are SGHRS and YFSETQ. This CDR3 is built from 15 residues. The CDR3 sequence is CASSPAGSGANVLTF. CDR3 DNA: TGCGCCAGCAGCCCCGCAGGGTCTGGGGCCAACGTCCTGACTTTC.

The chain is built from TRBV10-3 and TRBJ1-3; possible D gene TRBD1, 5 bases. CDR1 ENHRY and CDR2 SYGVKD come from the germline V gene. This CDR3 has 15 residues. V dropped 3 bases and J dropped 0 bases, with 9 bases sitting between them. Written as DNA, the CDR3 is TGTGCCATCAGTGATCTGACAGTCTCTGGAAACACCATATATTTT. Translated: CAISDLTVSGNTIYF.

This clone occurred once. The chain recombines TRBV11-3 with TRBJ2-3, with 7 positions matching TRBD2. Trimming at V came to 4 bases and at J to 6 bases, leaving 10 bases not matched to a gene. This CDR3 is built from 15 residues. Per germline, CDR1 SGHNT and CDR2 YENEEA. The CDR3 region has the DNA TGTGCCAGCAGCTCCCTTGCTAGCGGATCGGATACGCAGTATTTT. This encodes CASSSLASGSDTQYF.

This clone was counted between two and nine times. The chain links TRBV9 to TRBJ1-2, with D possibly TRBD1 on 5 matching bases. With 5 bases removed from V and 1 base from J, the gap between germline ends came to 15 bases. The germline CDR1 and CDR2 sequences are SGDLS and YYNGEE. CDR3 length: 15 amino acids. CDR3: CASRETEGLNYGYTF. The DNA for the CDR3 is TGTGCCAGCAGGGAAACAGAGGGGCTTAACTATGGCTACACCTTC.

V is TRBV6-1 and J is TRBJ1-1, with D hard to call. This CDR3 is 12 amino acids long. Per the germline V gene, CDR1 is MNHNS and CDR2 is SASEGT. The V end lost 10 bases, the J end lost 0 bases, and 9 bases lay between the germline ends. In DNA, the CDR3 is TGTGCCACCGTCGAGATGAACACTGAAGCTTTCTTT. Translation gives CATVEMNTEAFF.

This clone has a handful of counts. The CDR3 loop reads CASSLSSGLGKLFF. The CDR3 DNA follows: TGTGCCAGCAGTTTAAGCTCCGGATTGGGAAAACTGTTTTTT. This chain joins TRBV28 and TRBJ1-4; D gene ambiguous. The V end was cut by 2 bases, the J end by 10 bases, with 14 bases between. The CDR3 contains 14 residues. The germline V gene encodes CDR1 MDHEN and CDR2 SYDVKM. Based on the CDR3 plus reference TRBV28 and TRBJ1-4, the full variable domain is DVKVTQSSRYLVKRTGEKVFLECVQDMDHENMFWYRQDPGLGLRLIYFSYDVKMKEKGDIPEGYSVSREKKERFSLILESASTNQTSMYLCASSLSSGLGKLFFGSGTQLSVL.

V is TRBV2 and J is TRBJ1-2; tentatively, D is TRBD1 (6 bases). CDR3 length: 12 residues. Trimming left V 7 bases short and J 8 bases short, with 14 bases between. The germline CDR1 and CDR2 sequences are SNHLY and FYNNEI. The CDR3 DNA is TGTGCCAGCACTAACCAGGGGAAGGGCTACACCTTC. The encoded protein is CASTNQGKGYTF. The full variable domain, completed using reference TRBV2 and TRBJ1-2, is EPEVTQTPSHQVTQMGQEVILRCVPISNHLYFYWYRQILGQKVEFLVSFYNNEISEKSEIFDDQFSVERPDGSNFTLKIRSTKLEDSAMYFCASTNQGKGYTFGSGTRLTVV.

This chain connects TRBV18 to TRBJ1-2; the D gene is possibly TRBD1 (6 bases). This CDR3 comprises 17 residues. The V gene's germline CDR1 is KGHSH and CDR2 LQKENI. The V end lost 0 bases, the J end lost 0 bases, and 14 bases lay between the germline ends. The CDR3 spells CASSPPGAIIANYGYTF. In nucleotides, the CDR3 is TGTGCCAGCTCACCACCGGGGGCGATTATAGCTAACTATGGCTACACCTTC.

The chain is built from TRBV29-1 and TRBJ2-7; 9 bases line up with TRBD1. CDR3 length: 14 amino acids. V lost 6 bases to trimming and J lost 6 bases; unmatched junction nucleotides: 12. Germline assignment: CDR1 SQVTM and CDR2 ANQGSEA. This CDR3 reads CSVRGTGGLSEQYF. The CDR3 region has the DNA TGCAGCGTGAGGGGCACAGGGGGCTTGAGCGAGCAGTACTTC.

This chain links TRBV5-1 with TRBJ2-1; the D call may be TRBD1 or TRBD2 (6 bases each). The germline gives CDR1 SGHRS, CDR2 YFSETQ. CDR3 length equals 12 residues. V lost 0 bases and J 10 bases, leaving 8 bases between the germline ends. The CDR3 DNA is TGCGCCAGCAGCTTGGAAGGGGGGGAGCAGTTCTTC. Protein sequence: CASSLEGGEQFF.

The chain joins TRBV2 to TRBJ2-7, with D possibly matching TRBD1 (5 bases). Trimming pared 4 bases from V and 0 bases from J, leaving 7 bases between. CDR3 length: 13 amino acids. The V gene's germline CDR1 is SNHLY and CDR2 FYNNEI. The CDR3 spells CASSVQGSYEQYF. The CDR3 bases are TGTGCCAGCAGTGTCCAGGGCTCCTACGAGCAGTACTTC.

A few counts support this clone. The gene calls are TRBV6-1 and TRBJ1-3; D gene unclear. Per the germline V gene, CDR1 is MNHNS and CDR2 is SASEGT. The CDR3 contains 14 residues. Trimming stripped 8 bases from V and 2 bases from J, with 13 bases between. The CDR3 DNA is TGTGCCAGCGAAGAAGTGACGGCTGGAAACACCATATATTTT. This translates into CASEEVTAGNTIYF.

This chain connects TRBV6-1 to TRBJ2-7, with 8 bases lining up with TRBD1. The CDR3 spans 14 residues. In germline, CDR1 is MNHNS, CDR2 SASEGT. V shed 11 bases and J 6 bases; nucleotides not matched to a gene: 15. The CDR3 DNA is TGTGCCGCCACAGGGGGACAGCGTTACTCCGAGCAGTACTTC. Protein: CAATGGQRYSEQYF.

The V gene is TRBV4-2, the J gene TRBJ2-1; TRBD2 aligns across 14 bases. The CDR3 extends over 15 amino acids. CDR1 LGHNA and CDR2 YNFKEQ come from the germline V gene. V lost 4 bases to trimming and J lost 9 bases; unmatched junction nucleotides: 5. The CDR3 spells CASSPIGLAGGEQFF. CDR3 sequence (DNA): TGTGCCAGCAGCCCGATAGGACTAGCGGGGGGTGAGCAGTTCTTC.

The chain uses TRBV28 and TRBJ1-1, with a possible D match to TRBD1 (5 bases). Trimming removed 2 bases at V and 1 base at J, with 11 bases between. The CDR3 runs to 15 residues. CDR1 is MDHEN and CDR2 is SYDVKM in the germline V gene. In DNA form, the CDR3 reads TGTGCCAGCAGTTTAACCGGGACGGGGAACACTGAAGCTTTCTTT. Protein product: CASSLTGTGNTEAFF.

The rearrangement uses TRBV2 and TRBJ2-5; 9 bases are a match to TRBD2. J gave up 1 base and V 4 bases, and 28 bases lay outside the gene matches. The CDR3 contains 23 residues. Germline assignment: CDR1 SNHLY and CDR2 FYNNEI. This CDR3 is CASSGHRGNSGGSTLHTQETQYF. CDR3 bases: TGTGCCAGCAGTGGTCACAGGGGAAATAGCGGGGGTTCTACTCTCCATACCCAAGAGACCCAGTACTTC.

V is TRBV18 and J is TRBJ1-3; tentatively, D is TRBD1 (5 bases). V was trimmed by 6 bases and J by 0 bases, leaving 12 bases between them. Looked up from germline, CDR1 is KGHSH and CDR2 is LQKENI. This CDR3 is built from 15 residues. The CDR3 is CASSPGALSGNTIYF. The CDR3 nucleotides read TGTGCCAGCTCCCCCGGGGCCCTCTCTGGAAACACCATATATTTT.

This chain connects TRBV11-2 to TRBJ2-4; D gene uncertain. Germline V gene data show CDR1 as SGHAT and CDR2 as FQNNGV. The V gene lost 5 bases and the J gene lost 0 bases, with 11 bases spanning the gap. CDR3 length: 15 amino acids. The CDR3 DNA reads TGTGCCAGCAGCCCAATTTCCTTAGCCAAAAACATTCAGTACTTC. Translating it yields CASSPISLAKNIQYF.